This T cell receptor beta chain originates from a study of blood T cell repertoires in COVID-19. Study-wide background: PBMCs, B-cell-depleted T cells, or T cells provided the cDNA or gDNA that made up the material.

Germline V gives CDR1 MNHEY, CDR2 SMNVEV (reference sequence). V was shortened by 8 bases and J by 8 bases, with 23 bases between the two germline ends. There are 15 residues in the CDR3. Authors' processing steps: Amplification of reference gene primers provided the estimated nucleated cell counts. Assay used: immunoSEQ multiplex PCR; TCRdb lists only in-frame clones, some missing. V and J calls and clone size are those listed in that table; D and trimming were worked out from the DNA. The table records 80,000 to 100,000 clones, about 87% of them present only once. The sample comprised peripheral blood. V usage is TRBV27 and J usage is TRBJ2-3, with D possibly TRBD2 on 5 matching bases. The TCR sequence derives from a human donor in a cohort sampled during active COVID-19. The CDR3 nucleotides are TGTGCCAGCCGCCCCTTAGACTTCGGGATGGGTACGCAGTATTTT. Translation: CASRPLDFGMGTQYF.